This T cell receptor (beta chain) stems from a study of early T cells in non-severe SARS-CoV-2 infection (dated by TCRdb to the early 2020s). Regarding the complete study: Because TCR sequencing was done on bulk RNA from unsorted whole blood, the alpha and beta chains could not be paired.

A case-control design nested within a healthcare worker cohort in London, UK, was used, with weekly nasopharyngeal swab PCR tests and blood sampling performed. Healthcare workers were enrolled in the week of the UK lockdown, from 23 to 31 March 2020, and were followed every week for up to about 16 weeks. Library method: 5' RACE. Instrument on record: NextSeq 500. In the TCR library protocol, unique molecular identifiers were attached to individual cDNA molecules to correct for PCR bias and sequencing error. TCR alpha and beta chains were both sequenced, and the abundances of alpha and beta sequences in each sample were closely correlated with each other. As for the authors' bioinformatics: Decombinator V4 was used to annotate the V gene, J gene and CDR3 of the TCR sequences. Expanded TCRs were defined as changing significantly between any two time points under a Poisson model with p below 0.0001. Abundances of TCRs were expressed as counts per million after normalisation to the total number of TCRs sequenced in each sample. TRAV1-2 paired with TRAJ12, TRAJ20 or TRAJ33 defined MAIT TCRs, while TRAV10 paired with TRAJ18 defined iNKT TCRs. A search of VDJdb, accessed on 1 November 2021, was run for TCRs annotated to CMV, EBV and SARS-CoV-2, with TCRs annotated for multiple antigens excluded. In-frame beta chains were kept once TCRdb had trimmed the public reads at Q25 with fastp and called clones with MiXCR. Under each unique CDR3 protein, matching rows form one entry showing the most common genes and DNA. TCRdb, not the original authors, processed these V and J calls. The sample contains 100,000 to 130,000 distinct CDR3 sequences, about an eighth of them found a single time. Roughly 2.9% of the sample comes from the top ten.

The paper's findings and limits, for the study overall: Matching against VDJdb was skewed toward anti-spike CD8 responses, likely underestimated virus-specific expansions, and missed private and CD4 specificities.

The CDR3 measures 13 amino acids from cysteine to phenylalanine. Solely the CDR3 DNA is kept, with 39 bases framed from the first base. Trimming removed 8 bases from V and 0 bases from J, leaving 10 bases between the germline ends. The germline V gene sets CDR1 to SNHLY and CDR2 to FYNNEI. This clonotype was seen more than once but under ten times. Its antigen is unknown. Per-base qualities were not stored, and no clone one base away is much larger. Sequencing used whole blood. The sequence came from an adult who was a healthcare worker with PCR-confirmed SARS-CoV-2 infection or an uninfected control (not recorded which). The sequence links TRBV2 to TRBJ1-1; the D gene assignment is ambiguous. The DNA sequence reads TGTGCCAGCTCCAGGAGCTTGAACACTGAAGCTTTCTTT. Its protein product is CASSRSLNTEAFF. When the CDR3 is completed using the reference TRBV2 and TRBJ1-1 genes on either side, the full variable domain is EPEVTQTPSHQVTQMGQEVILRCVPISNHLYFYWYRQILGQKVEFLVSFYNNEISEKSEIFDDQFSVERPDGSNFTLKIRSTKLEDSAMYFCASSRSLNTEAFFGQGTRLTVV.